This TCR beta chain was identified in a study of blood T cell repertoires in COVID-19. For the study at large: The samples span acute and convalescent COVID-19 from the United States, Italy and Spain. Sources were T cells, B-cell-depleted T cells, or PBMCs; the material itself was cDNA or gDNA.

The authors' processing: Nucleated cell number was recorded as an estimate derived from reference gene primer amplification. This table comes from immunoSEQ multiplex PCR, and its TCRdb copy is limited to in-frame clones, with some not included. Clone size and V and J calls were adopted from that table, with D and trimming inferred from the DNA. The sample consists of about 69,000 clones, under 85% of them appearing once. This CDR3 contains 15 residues. CDR1 is KGHSH, CDR2 LQKENI, per germline. V dropped 5 bases and J dropped 4; count of bases not matched to a gene: 7. This sequence was found in a man aged 55 to 70 with acute or convalescent COVID-19. The sample taken for sequencing was peripheral blood. The gene calls are TRBV18 and TRBJ1-2, with 10 bases matching TRBD1. The CDR3 loop is CASSTGTGDPYGYTF. The DNA for the CDR3 is TGTGCCAGCTCAACAGGGACAGGGGATCCCTATGGCTACACCTTC.